The 4 T cell receptor beta chains in this list originate from one sample, sequenced in a study of spatial heterogeneity in lung cancer. Time point in this sample: sample taken at primary tumor resection. Their antigen targets remain unknown. General observations from the study: One measure, the expanded intratumoral alpha and beta TCR count, tracked tumor mutation counts.

Via MiXCR, TCRdb re-called the 5' RACE reads, giving one row per CDR3 protein. The data show about 30,000 distinct CDR3 sequences, 7.1% seen once. The input for sequencing was lung tumor tissue, taken at surgery. Receptor source: a male donor with early-stage non-small cell lung cancer.

As for this clonotype: Possible read error: a much larger clone is one base away. The genes are TRBV3-1 and TRBJ2-4; D is possibly TRBD2 (6 bases). The CDR3 covers 14 residues. Looked up from germline, CDR1 is LGHDT and CDR2 is YNNKEL (reference sequence). The CDR3 is CASSSPGLKTIQYF. In DNA, the CDR3 is TGTGCCAGCAGCTCCCCGGGACTGAAAACCATTCAGTACTTC.

This clonotype was recorded many times. The rearrangement joins TRBV12-3 or TRBV12-4 to TRBJ2-3; D uncertain. There are 16 residues in the CDR3. V lost 3 bases to trimming and J lost 1 base, with 14 bases between them. CDR3 bases: TGTGCCAGCAGTTTTCGGCGCCGATACCGCACAGATACGCAGTATTTT. This gives the protein CASSFRRRYRTDTQYF.

This clonotype was counted ten times or more. The chain is built from TRBV10-3 and TRBJ2-5; the match to TRBD1 covers 10 bases. The CDR3 has 16 amino acids. Germline V CDR1 and CDR2: ENHRY, SYGVKD. The junction had 11 bases not matched to a gene; V was cut back by 3 bases and J by 7 bases. CDR3 loop: CAISEKGSGQGGTQYF. As DNA, the CDR3 is TGTGCCATCAGTGAAAAGGGATCTGGACAGGGGGGGACCCAGTACTTC.

V and J are TRBV6-5 and TRBJ2-3; D possibly corresponds to TRBD1 (5 bases). The V gene's germline CDR1 is MNHEY and CDR2 SVGAGI. The CDR3 loop spans 11 amino acids. V was clipped by 8 bases and J by 8 bases, with 11 bases between them. In nucleotides, the CDR3 is TGTGCCAGCTACCAGGGCCGTACGCAGTATTTT. Protein sequence: CASYQGRTQYF.